The clone carrying this T cell receptor (beta chain) showed up just once. Its target is not known. Clones were sequenced by immunoSEQ multiplex PCR, and TCRdb holds only the in-frame ones, with some missing. The table lists roughly 200,000 clones, 92% of them singletons. The CDR3 has 14 amino acids. Trimming removed 4 bases at V and 2 bases at J, with 12 bases between. Germline CDR1 is SGHRS and CDR2 is YFSETQ. The sample originates from a study of T cell responses to AZD1222 COVID-19 vaccine. Findings and caveats of the study: The study sampled repertoires only after the peak T cell response.

The clonotype was recovered from an adult in good health. Material: peripheral blood, obtained on day 0 of AZD1222 vaccination. The chain joins TRBV5-1 to TRBJ1-1; D is possibly TRBD1 (6 bases). This CDR3 reads CASSLSGVNTEAFF. CDR3 nucleotide sequence: TGCGCCAGCAGCCTTTCAGGGGTCAACACTGAAGCTTTCTTT.